This entry concerns a single TCR beta chain. Its antigen is not identified. Its ends do not fully match the called genes, so a read error is possible. Each cell subset's genomic DNA was divided evenly among several immunoSEQ plates. Profiled with immunoSEQ multiplex PCR; TCRdb holds only in-frame clones, not every one. The sample records around 700,000 clones, just over 90% being singletons. Naive CD8 isolation took CD45RO-negative cells positively selected for CCR7 and excluded terminally differentiated effector memory CD45RA+ cells. The CDR3 contains 13 residues. The germline V gene has CDR1 MDHEN and CDR2 SYDVKM. This sample stems from a study of shared clonotypes between healthy human individuals. As for the study in general: Each donor contributed plates that comprised three CD4 naive, three CD4 memory, two CD8 naive and one CD8 memory. Study conclusions and caveats: Represented diversity, genetic and exposure-history alike, was limited by few donors. With a handful of donors compared, 4.5% to 6.5% of naive CD4 clonotypes were shared.

The chain carries TRBV28 and TRBJ2-1; D uncertain. The specimen was naive CD8+ T cells sorted from blood. This TCR came from a man aged 30 to 45 in good health. As DNA, the CDR3 is TGTGCCAGCACTTTAAGCTCCTACAATGAGCAGTTCTTC. It codes for CASTLSSYNEQFF.